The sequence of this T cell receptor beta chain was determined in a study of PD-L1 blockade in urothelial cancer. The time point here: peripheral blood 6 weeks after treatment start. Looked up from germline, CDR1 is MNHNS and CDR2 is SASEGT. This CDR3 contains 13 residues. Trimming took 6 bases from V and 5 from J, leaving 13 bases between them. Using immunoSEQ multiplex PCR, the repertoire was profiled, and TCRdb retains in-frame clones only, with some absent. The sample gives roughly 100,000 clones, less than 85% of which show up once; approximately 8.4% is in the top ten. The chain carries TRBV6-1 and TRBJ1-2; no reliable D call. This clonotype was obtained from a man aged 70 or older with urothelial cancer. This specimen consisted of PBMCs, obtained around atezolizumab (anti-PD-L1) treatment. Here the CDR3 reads CASRATTEYGYTF. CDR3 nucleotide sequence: TGTGCCAGCAGAGCTACAACAGAGTATGGCTACACCTTC.